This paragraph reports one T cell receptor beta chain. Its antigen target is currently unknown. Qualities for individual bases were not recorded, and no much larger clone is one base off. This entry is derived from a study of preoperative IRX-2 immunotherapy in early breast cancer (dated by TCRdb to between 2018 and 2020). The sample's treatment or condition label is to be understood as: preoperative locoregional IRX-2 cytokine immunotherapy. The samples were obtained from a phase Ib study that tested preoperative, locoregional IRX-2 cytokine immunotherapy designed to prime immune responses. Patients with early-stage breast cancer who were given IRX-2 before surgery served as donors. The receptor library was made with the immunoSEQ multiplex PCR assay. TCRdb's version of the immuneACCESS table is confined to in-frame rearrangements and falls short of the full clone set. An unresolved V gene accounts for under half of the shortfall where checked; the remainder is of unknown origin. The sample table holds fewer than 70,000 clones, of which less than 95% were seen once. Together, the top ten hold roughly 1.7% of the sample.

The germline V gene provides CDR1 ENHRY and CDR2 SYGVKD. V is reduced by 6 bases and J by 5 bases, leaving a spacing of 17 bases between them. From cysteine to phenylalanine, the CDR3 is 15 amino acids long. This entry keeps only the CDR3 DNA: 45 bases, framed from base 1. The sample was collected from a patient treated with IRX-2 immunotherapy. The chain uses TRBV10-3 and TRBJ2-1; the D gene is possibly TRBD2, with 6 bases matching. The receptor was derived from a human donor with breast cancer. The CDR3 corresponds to CAISPTRGLNNEQFF. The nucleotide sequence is TGTGCCATCAGCCCTACAAGGGGACTGAACAATGAGCAGTTCTTC.